The clone carrying this TCR beta chain has just a few counts. This sample was taken from a study of blood T cell repertoires in COVID-19. At the level of the study: The origin of the acute and convalescent COVID-19 samples was the United States, Italy and Spain. The cDNA or gDNA used as material had been derived from T cells, B-cell-depleted T cells, or PBMCs.

V was pared by 1 base and J by 9 bases, with 13 bases between. Germline CDR1 is GTSNPN and CDR2 is SVGIG (reference sequence). The CDR3 has 13 amino acids. This table comes from immunoSEQ multiplex PCR, and its TCRdb copy is limited to in-frame clones, with some not included. This repertoire shows a few hundred thousand clones, roughly 87% found once; its top ten account for roughly 2%. The clonotype comes from a woman in her forties or fifties who had recovered from COVID-19. Sequencing was done on a sample of peripheral blood. V gene TRBV30 combines with J gene TRBJ1-5; D may be TRBD1 (5 bases). The CDR3 coding sequence is TGTGCCTGGAGTGGAGGAGGGGTTGGGCCCCAGCATTTT. This encodes CAWSGGGVGPQHF.